Below, 23 T cell receptor beta chains from the same sample are listed, as sequenced in a study of cytomegalovirus exposure and HLA in healthy donors. PCR used 60 Vbeta primers and 13 Jbeta primers. Sequencing used immunoSEQ multiplex PCR; TCRdb keeps in-frame clones, though not all of them. The table has about 130,000 clones, about four fifths seen once. The specimen was PBMCs. These receptors were obtained from a woman in her forties in good health and CMV-seropositive.

This clone showed up just a few times. V gene TRBV5-1 combines with J gene TRBJ2-1; the match to TRBD2 covers 8 bases. Germline V gene sequence: CDR1 SGHRS, CDR2 YFSETQ. The CDR3 length is 14 residues. V shed 4 bases, J shed 4 bases, and the junction held 4 bases outside the gene matches. CDR3 loop: CASSPGTSYNEQFF. CDR3 in DNA: TGCGCCAGCAGCCCGGGGACTAGTTACAATGAGCAGTTCTTC.

This chain joins TRBV5-4 and TRBJ2-1; TRBD2 is a possible D gene (6 bases). CDR1 is SGHNT, CDR2 YYREEE, per germline (reference sequence). Between the trimmed V and J ends, which lost 3 bases and 0 bases, there was a span of 10 bases. The CDR3 has 15 amino acids. CDR3 region: CASSWDWSSYNEQFF. DNA of the CDR3: TGTGCCAGCAGCTGGGACTGGAGCTCCTACAATGAGCAGTTCTTC.

This rearrangement joins TRBV13 to TRBJ2-1, with a weak D call TRBD2 (6 bases). V was shortened by 4 bases and J by 8 bases, with 15 bases between the two germline ends. The CDR3 runs 14 residues. CDR1 and CDR2 (germline): PRHDT, FYEKMQ (reference sequence). The CDR3, as DNA: TGTGCCAGCAGCTCGGGACTGGCCCCCTATGAGCAGTTCTTC. Residues: CASSSGLAPYEQFF.

The rearrangement joins TRBV6-1 to TRBJ1-5; D not certain. The CDR3 is 12 amino acids. Germline values: CDR1 MNHNS, CDR2 SASEGT. V lost 7 bases, J lost 8 bases, and 12 bases lay in between. CDR3 nucleotide sequence: TGTGCCAGCACAGACTGGAATAAGCCCCAGCATTTT. Protein sequence: CASTDWNKPQHF.

The chain is built from TRBV4-3 and TRBJ2-4; D possibly corresponds to TRBD1 (5 bases). The CDR3 consists of 16 residues. Trimming stripped 1 base from V and 2 bases from J, with 12 bases between. Germline V lookup: CDR1 LGHNA, CDR2 YSLEER. CDR3 nucleotide sequence: TGCGCCAGCAGCCAAGGTGGGGCTCTGACCAAAAACATTCAGTACTTC. Translated: CASSQGGALTKNIQYF.

The chain links TRBV7-9 to TRBJ1-2, with TRBD1 matching 9 bases. The CDR3 sequence is 15 residues long. Germline loops: CDR1 SEHNR, CDR2 FQNEAQ (reference sequence). Losses at the gene ends were 5 bases for V and 8 bases for J; bases not matched to a gene: 12. CDR3 in amino acids: CASSHRDREVEGYTF. DNA of the CDR3: TGTGCCAGCAGCCATCGGGACAGGGAGGTCGAAGGCTACACCTTC. Combining the CDR3 with reference TRBV7-9 and TRBJ1-2 gives the whole variable domain DTGVSQNPRHKITKRGQNVTFRCDPISEHNRLYWYRQTLGQGPEFLTYFQNEAQLEKSRLLSDRFSAERPKGSFSTLEIQRTEQGDSAMYLCASSHRDREVEGYTFGSGTRLTVV.

This clone has a single count. This chain uses TRBV7-3 with TRBJ2-1; TRBD2 matches at 11 bases. CDR1 and CDR2 from the germline V gene are SGHTA and FQGTGA. V lost 5 bases, J lost 4 bases, and 4 bases stayed unmatched. The CDR3 is 15 residues long. CDR3 residues: CASSIGTSGYNEQFF. In DNA form, the CDR3 reads TGTGCCAGCAGCATCGGGACTAGCGGTTACAATGAGCAGTTCTTC. The full variable domain, its missing parts supplied by reference TRBV7-3 and TRBJ2-1, is GAGVSQTPSNKVTEKGKYVELRCDPISGHTALYWYRQSLGQGPEFLIYFQGTGAADDSGLPNDRFFAVRPEGSVSTLKIQRTERGDSAVYLCASSIGTSGYNEQFFGPGTRLTVL.

The chain links TRBV7-3 to TRBJ2-1, with 8 nucleotides matching TRBD2. Germline-derived CDR1 and CDR2 are SGHTA and FQGTGA. The CDR3 totals 18 residues. After removal of 2 bases from V and 5 bases from J, the junction contained 14 bases not matched to a gene. CDR3 sequence: CASSLQTGGLPINNEQFF. CDR3 nucleotide sequence: TGTGCCAGCAGCTTACAGACGGGAGGGCTACCAATTAACAATGAGCAGTTCTTC. Complete variable domain (other parts from reference TRBV7-3 and TRBJ2-1): GAGVSQTPSNKVTEKGKYVELRCDPISGHTALYWYRQSLGQGPEFLIYFQGTGAADDSGLPNDRFFAVRPEGSVSTLKIQRTERGDSAVYLCASSLQTGGLPINNEQFFGPGTRLTVL.

This clone was detected only a few times. The chain uses TRBV11-2 and TRBJ1-1, with D tentatively TRBD1 (5 bases). Trimming shortened V by 5 bases and J by 0 bases, and 13 bases separated the two germline ends. CDR1 is SGHAT and CDR2 is FQNNGV in the germline V gene. CDR3 length equals 15 residues. DNA for the CDR3: TGTGCCAGCAGCCCCGTTGACAGTTTGAACACTGAAGCTTTCTTT. It encodes CASSPVDSLNTEAFF.

The gene calls are TRBV14 and TRBJ2-7; 9 bases map to TRBD2. The CDR3 loop spans 16 amino acids. The junction had 9 bases not matched to a gene; V was cut back by 4 bases and J by 2 bases. The germline V gene has CDR1 SGHDN and CDR2 FVKESK. CDR3 nucleotides: TGTGCCAGCAGCCCAGGGACTAGCCATCAACCCTACGAGCAGTACTTC. This codes for CASSPGTSHQPYEQYF.

The chain uses TRBV11-2 and TRBJ2-7; the D is unclear. V gave up 2 bases and J gave up 3 bases, with 8 bases separating them. This CDR3 contains 13 residues. Germline assignment: CDR1 SGHAT and CDR2 FQNNGV. CDR3: CASSLNEVYEQYF. As DNA, the CDR3 is TGTGCCAGCAGCTTAAATGAGGTCTACGAGCAGTACTTC.

The chain links TRBV7-2 to TRBJ1-2; 9 positions match TRBD1. The trim removed 0 bases at V and 7 bases at J, leaving 12 bases unmatched. CDR1 is SGHTA, CDR2 FQGNSA, per germline. This CDR3 region has 17 residues. The CDR3 loop reads CASSLARFGTGPRGYTF. The CDR3 DNA is TGTGCCAGCAGCTTAGCGCGTTTTGGGACAGGGCCGCGTGGCTACACCTTC.

The chain recombines TRBV25-1 with TRBJ2-2; a weak D match, TRBD1 (5 bases). CDR1 MGHDK and CDR2 SYGVNS come from the germline V gene. V was clipped by 3 bases and J by 6 bases, with 5 bases between them. CDR3 size: 12 residues. The CDR3 here is CASSETAGELFF. Here the CDR3 DNA reads TGTGCCAGCAGTGAGACAGCCGGGGAGCTGTTTTTT.

The genes are TRBV29-1 and TRBJ2-1, with D maybe TRBD2 (6 bases). CDR1 is SQVTM, CDR2 ANQGSEA, per germline. Trimming left V 3 bases short and J 7 bases short, with 13 bases between. This CDR3 spans 13 amino acids. The CDR3 region has the DNA TGCAGCGTTGATGTGCGGGGAACGAATGAGCAGTTCTTC. Amino acids: CSVDVRGTNEQFF.

V usage is TRBV4-3 and J usage is TRBJ2-3, with a weak D call TRBD2 (6 bases). CDR3 length: 14 amino acids. From germline, CDR1 is LGHNA and CDR2 YSLEER. The V gene lost 4 bases and the J gene lost 5 bases, with 13 bases spanning the gap. This chain's CDR3 is CASSLESGGDTQYF. In nucleotides, the CDR3 is TGCGCCAGCAGCCTTGAATCCGGGGGAGATACGCAGTATTTT.

This clone has a handful of counts. A read error may produce the germline difference seen at one junction end. V usage is TRBV7-7 and J usage is TRBJ2-7, with TRBD1 identical over 9 bases. The CDR3 extends over 15 amino acids. CDR1 is SSHAT and CDR2 is FNYEAQ in the germline V gene (reference sequence). The CDR3 sequence: CASSPAGQGSYEQYF. In DNA, the CDR3 is TGTGCTAGCAGCCCGGCGGGACAGGGCTCCTACGAGCAGTACTTC.

This clone showed up just once. The chain has TRBV4-3 and TRBJ1-1; a possible D gene is TRBD1 (5 bases). The CDR3 has 17 amino acids. The germline V and J ends were trimmed by 0 bases and 6 bases, with 20 bases remaining between them. Germline V gene sequence: CDR1 LGHNA, CDR2 YSLEER. DNA of the CDR3: TGCGCCAGCAGCCAAGATGGGGCCAGGGTGGGGTTCCCTGAAGCTTTCTTT. This sequence encodes CASSQDGARVGFPEAFF.

The chain links TRBV12-5 to TRBJ2-2; D is ambiguous. Between the trimmed V and J ends, which lost 5 bases and 5 bases, there was a span of 9 bases. The CDR3 extends over 13 amino acids. Germline values: CDR1 LGHNT, CDR2 FRNRAP. The CDR3 DNA reads as TGTGCTAGTGGTCCCCCCCTGACCGGGGAGCTGTTTTTT. This translates into CASGPPLTGELFF. Based on the CDR3 plus reference TRBV12-5 and TRBJ2-2, the full variable domain is DARVTQTPRHKVTEMGQEVTMRCQPILGHNTVFWYRQTMMQGLELLAYFRNRAPLDDSGMPKDRFSAEMPDATLATLKIQPSEPRDSAVYFCASGPPLTGELFFGEGSRLTVL.

The chain has TRBV6-5 and TRBJ1-4, with 7 bases matching TRBD1. CDR1 is MNHEY, CDR2 SVGAGI, per germline. This CDR3 has 16 residues. The ends lost 4 bases at V and 1 base at J; junction bases unmatched: 6. The CDR3: CASSFDRAVTNEKLFF. In nucleotides, the CDR3 is TGTGCCAGCAGTTTCGACAGGGCCGTAACTAATGAAAAACTGTTTTTT.

The chain couples TRBV9 to TRBJ2-1; 7 nucleotides agree with TRBD1. CDR1 and CDR2 from the germline V gene are SGDLS and YYNGEE. V dropped 0 bases and J dropped 7; count of bases not matched to a gene: 10. This CDR3 region has 16 residues. This chain's CDR3 is CASSVARGPLQNEQFF. The CDR3 coding sequence is TGTGCCAGCAGCGTAGCTAGGGGGCCCCTTCAAAATGAGCAGTTCTTC.

The V and J genes are TRBV5-1 and TRBJ2-1, with 9 bases aligning to TRBD1. Trimming took 3 bases from V and 6 from J; bases not matched to a gene: 7. The CDR3 totals 15 residues. Germline V gene sequence: CDR1 SGHRS, CDR2 YFSETQ. CDR3 sequence reads: CASSSLQGASNEQFF. In DNA, the CDR3 is TGCGCCAGCAGCTCATTACAGGGGGCCAGCAATGAGCAGTTCTTC. The variable domain in full, completed from reference TRBV5-1 and TRBJ2-1, reads KAGVTQTPRYLIKTRGQQVTLSCSPISGHRSVSWYQQTPGQGLQFLFEYFSETQRNKGNFPGRFSGRQFSNSRSEMNVSTLELGDSALYLCASSSLQGASNEQFFGPGTRLTVL.

The chain employs TRBV9 and TRBJ1-1, with 9 bases lining up with TRBD1. Germline V gene lookup returns CDR1 SGDLS and CDR2 YYNGEE. Losses at the gene ends were 0 bases for V and 4 bases for J; bases not matched to a gene: 7. The CDR3 loop spans 16 amino acids. This chain's CDR3 is CASSVGAGQGSTEAFF. Here the CDR3 DNA reads TGTGCCAGCAGCGTAGGGGCCGGACAGGGGAGCACTGAAGCTTTCTTT.

Points on this clone: The same CDR3 also results from other DNA sequences found in this sample. The chain couples TRBV9 to TRBJ2-1; TRBD2 matches 11 bases. The trim removed 3 bases at V and 4 bases at J, leaving 3 bases unmatched. Germline assignment: CDR1 SGDLS and CDR2 YYNGEE. CDR3 length equals 15 residues. CDR3 residues: CASSAGTSGYNEQFF. In nucleotides, the CDR3 is TGTGCCAGCAGCGCCGGGACTAGCGGTTACAATGAGCAGTTCTTC.